The 20 T cell receptor beta chains below come from one sample, sequenced in a study of OX40 agonist ivuxolimab in advanced cancers. Sequencing was performed with immunoSEQ multiplex PCR; in TCRdb, only in-frame clones are kept and a portion is missing. The sample includes some 54,000 clones, 70% to 90% of them seen just once. Sample: CD4+ or CD8+ T cells sorted from blood, taken in a trial of the OX40 agonist ivuxolimab. All receptors derive from an adult with an advanced solid tumor such as melanoma, head and neck, liver or kidney cancer.

The chain uses TRBV6-5 and TRBJ1-1; D unclear. V lost 6 bases to trimming and J lost 5 bases, with 10 bases between them. The CDR3 is made up of 12 amino acids. The germline V gene encodes CDR1 MNHEY and CDR2 SVGAGI. The CDR3 is CASSSSDTEAFF. The DNA for the CDR3 is TGTGCCAGCAGCTCTAGCGATACTGAAGCTTTCTTT.

The V and J genes are TRBV29-1 and TRBJ2-1; possibly TRBD2 for D (5 bases). CDR3 length equals 13 residues. Germline CDR1 is SQVTM and CDR2 is ANQGSEA. Between the trimmed V and J ends, which lost 4 bases and 5 bases, there was a span of 12 bases. This CDR3 reads CSVGSGAHNEQFF. CDR3 sequence (DNA): TGCAGCGTTGGGAGCGGTGCCCACAATGAGCAGTTCTTC.

The gene calls are TRBV11-2 and TRBJ1-1, with D possibly matching TRBD1 (5 bases). The CDR3 sequence is 14 residues long. The germline V gene encodes CDR1 SGHAT and CDR2 FQNNGV. V was pared by 3 bases and J by 7 bases, with 15 bases between. CDR3 amino acids: CASSFAGRFGEAFF. Here the CDR3 DNA reads TGTGCCAGCAGCTTCGCAGGGAGGTTTGGTGAAGCTTTCTTT.

J is TRBJ1-3 and V is TRBV6-1; 10 positions agree with TRBD1. V gave up 3 bases and J gave up 4 bases; unmatched junction bases: 6. This CDR3 has 16 amino acids. From germline, CDR1 is MNHNS and CDR2 SASEGT. CDR3 loop: CASSDLGQGRGNTIYF. The CDR3, as DNA: TGTGCCAGCAGTGATTTGGGACAGGGGAGGGGAAACACCATATATTTT.

The V gene is TRBV6-1, the J gene TRBJ2-1; 9 bases agree with TRBD2. CDR3 length equals 15 residues. The V segment lost 2 bases and the J segment 9 bases; nucleotides outside the gene matches: 8. The germline gives CDR1 MNHNS, CDR2 SASEGT. The CDR3 spells CASSERREGLGEQFF. The DNA for the CDR3 is TGTGCCAGCAGTGAACGGCGGGAGGGCCTAGGTGAGCAGTTCTTC.

This rearrangement joins TRBV6-1 to TRBJ1-5; 7 bases line up with TRBD1. Germline-derived CDR1 and CDR2 are MNHNS and SASEGT. Trimming took 3 bases from V and 6 from J; bases not matched to a gene: 11. The CDR3 spans 16 residues. CDR3 sequence reads: CASSELPRTGIQPQHF. In DNA, the CDR3 is TGTGCCAGCAGTGAGTTACCAAGGACAGGTATTCAGCCCCAGCATTTT.

This chain links TRBV7-2 with TRBJ2-1; possible D gene TRBD2, 5 bases. CDR3 size: 13 residues. Germline V gene lookup returns CDR1 SGHTA and CDR2 FQGNSA. Trimming cost V 5 bases and J 5 bases, with 10 bases left between them. The CDR3 DNA is TGTGCCAGCAGCGACGGACTCGACAATGAGCAGTTCTTC. Amino acids: CASSDGLDNEQFF.

This clone has just a few counts. V usage is TRBV27 and J usage is TRBJ1-4; D remains unclear. Per the germline V gene, CDR1 is MNHEY and CDR2 is SMNVEV (reference sequence). V was pared by 6 bases and J by 4 bases, with 18 bases between. The CDR3 length is 16 residues. The CDR3 DNA sequence: TGTGCCAGCAGCGAACCCCGTCTAGTTCTTAATGAAAAACTGTTTTTT. This codes for CASSEPRLVLNEKLFF.

This chain links TRBV2 with TRBJ2-3; 10 bases align to TRBD2. V was pared by 0 bases and J by 2 bases, with 5 bases of the junction left unmatched. Germline V lookup: CDR1 SNHLY, CDR2 FYNNEI. This CDR3 region has 17 residues. The chain's CDR3 is CASSEARTSGTTDTQYF. In DNA form, the CDR3 reads TGTGCCAGCAGTGAAGCTCGGACTAGCGGAACCACAGATACGCAGTATTTT.

This sequence joins TRBV5-1 and TRBJ2-1, with 7 bases fitting TRBD2. The junction had 16 bases not matched to a gene; V was cut back by 0 bases and J by 4 bases. CDR1 is SGHRS, CDR2 YFSETQ, per germline. This CDR3 has 19 residues. This chain's CDR3 is CASSLGLLRAGVRYNEQFF. The CDR3 DNA sequence: TGCGCCAGCAGCTTGGGTCTTCTACGGGCGGGAGTAAGATACAATGAGCAGTTCTTC.

In this sample, this clone turned up a few times. This chain joins TRBV28 and TRBJ2-3, with TRBD2 matching 8 bases. This CDR3 comprises 14 residues. In germline, CDR1 is MDHEN, CDR2 SYDVKM. J lost 6 bases, V lost 5 bases, and 7 bases had no gene match. The CDR3 is CASSPLSGSDTQYF. Written as DNA, the CDR3 is TGTGCCAGCAGTCCCTTGAGCGGGAGTGATACGCAGTATTTT. The complete variable domain, with remaining parts taken from reference TRBV28 and TRBJ2-3, reads DVKVTQSSRYLVKRTGEKVFLECVQDMDHENMFWYRQDPGLGLRLIYFSYDVKMKEKGDIPEGYSVSREKKERFSLILESASTNQTSMYLCASSPLSGSDTQYFGPGTRLTVL.

This chain joins TRBV5-1 and TRBJ1-5; D perhaps matches TRBD1 (6 bases). This CDR3 is 17 amino acids long. Trimming cost V 0 bases and J 2 bases, with 15 bases left between them. The germline V gene encodes CDR1 SGHRS and CDR2 YFSETQ. CDR3 in DNA: TGCGCCAGCAGCTTGGGGCCTATGGGGGGCGGCAATCAGCCCCAGCATTTT. It specifies CASSLGPMGGGNQPQHF.

This clone was detected only once. The V call is TRBV7-6, the J call TRBJ2-1, with 7 bases lining up with TRBD2. Germline V gene sequence: CDR1 SGHVS, CDR2 FNYEAQ. CDR3 length: 15 residues. The ends lost 5 bases at V and 0 bases at J; junction bases unmatched: 4. The CDR3 protein is CASSDIAGSYNEQFF. In nucleotides, the CDR3 is TGTGCCAGCAGCGATATAGCGGGCTCCTACAATGAGCAGTTCTTC.

The chain uses TRBV11-3 and TRBJ2-2; D is uncertain. Germline CDR1 and CDR2: SGHNT and YENEEA. The CDR3 consists of 13 residues. Trimming cost V 5 bases and J 5 bases, with 9 bases left between them. In DNA form, the CDR3 reads TGTGCCAGCAGCCTACGAGAAACCGGGGAGCTGTTTTTT. This encodes CASSLRETGELFF. The full variable domain, completed using reference TRBV11-3 and TRBJ2-2, is EAGVVQSPRYKIIEKKQPVAFWCNPISGHNTLYWYLQNLGQGPELLIRYENEEAVDDSQLPKDRFSAERLKGVDSTLKIQPAELGDSAVYLCASSLRETGELFFGEGSRLTVL.

The rearrangement uses TRBV27 and TRBJ2-1; no firm D call. The CDR3 loop spans 11 amino acids. V dropped 6 bases and J dropped 6 bases, with 6 bases sitting between them. Germline CDR1 and CDR2: MNHEY and SMNVEV (reference sequence). Written as DNA, the CDR3 is TGTGCCAGCAGCGCCTTCAATGAGCAGTTCTTC. Its protein is CASSAFNEQFF.

The chain uses TRBV29-1 and TRBJ2-3; no definite D call. CDR3 length: 14 amino acids. CDR1 and CDR2 from the germline V gene are SQVTM and ANQGSEA. The ends were cut back, 4 bases at V and 3 bases at J, with 14 bases in the middle. CDR3 residues: CSVARTSTTDTQYF. The CDR3 DNA sequence: TGCAGCGTTGCACGGACCAGTACAACAGATACGCAGTATTTT.

The chain combines TRBV28 with TRBJ2-7, with TRBD1 matching over 11 bases. This CDR3 is built from 14 residues. Germline trimming cut 6 bases from V and 6 bases from J; bases unmatched to any gene: 7. CDR1 and CDR2 (germline): MDHEN, SYDVKM. The DNA of the CDR3 is TGTGCCAGCAGCGTAAGGGACAGGGGGGCCGAGCAGTACTTC. The encoded protein is CASSVRDRGAEQYF.

The chain couples TRBV5-5 to TRBJ2-1; D perhaps matches TRBD2 (6 bases). V was pared by 2 bases and J by 0 bases, with 21 bases between. The CDR3 is made up of 19 amino acids. Germline CDR1 SGHKS, CDR2 YYEKEE (reference sequence). DNA of the CDR3: TGTGCCAGCAGCTTCCCGGGACTTAGAACCCTAAGCTCCTACAATGAGCAGTTCTTC. Translation: CASSFPGLRTLSSYNEQFF.

The chain joins TRBV4-1 to TRBJ2-2; D is undetermined. Germline loops: CDR1 MGHRA, CDR2 YSYEKL. This CDR3 region has 13 residues. Trimming took 0 bases from V and 7 from J, leaving 6 bases between them. The CDR3 sequence is CASSQEQFGELFF. The CDR3 DNA is TGCGCCAGCAGCCAAGAGCAGTTCGGGGAGCTGTTTTTT.

The chain uses TRBV2 and TRBJ1-2; D unclear. Between the trimmed V and J ends, which lost 0 bases and 4 bases, there was a span of 9 bases. This CDR3 region has 14 residues. CDR1 SNHLY and CDR2 FYNNEI come from the germline V gene. As DNA, the CDR3 is TGTGCCAGCAGTGAAGCCAGTGGGTCCTATGGCTACACCTTC. Protein: CASSEASGSYGYTF.